A selection of T cell receptor beta chains follows, all from one sample in a study of beta chain features in type 1 diabetes. Repertoires were generated with immunoSEQ multiplex PCR, while TCRdb's copy carries only in-frame clones and drops some. The sample comprises 300,000 to 450,000 clones, 8.5% to 10% of which are singletons, and less than 0.65% rests with the top ten. Sample: central memory CD4+ T cells from blood. The receptors were gathered from a man aged 30 to 45 with type 1 diabetes. Both conserved end residues are part of each CDR3. The D gene is left open where the match is weak. Size is omitted from some rows. Given values are once, few, many or a class for expanded clones.

J gene | clone size | V gene | D gene | CDR3 DNA | CDR3 protein
TRBJ2-5 | few | TRBV7-9 | TRBD1 | TGTGCCAGCAGCTCCCGGCGGGACAGGGGTTATTTGGAGACCCAGTACTTC | CASSSRRDRGYLETQYF
TRBJ2-1 | few | TRBV7-7 | . | TGTGCTAGCAGCCGGACGACAGACCTCTCCTACAATGAGCAGTTCTTC | CASSRTTDLSYNEQFF
TRBJ2-5 | few | TRBV30 | . | TGTGCCTGGAGTGTGGGGACATCCGAAGAGACCCAGTACTTC | CAWSVGTSEETQYF
TRBJ2-2 | few | TRBV11-3 | . | TGTGCCAGCAGCTTATCACCCACCGGGGAGCTGTTTTTT | CASSLSPTGELFF
TRBJ1-1 | few | TRBV7-9 | TRBD1 | TGTGCCAGCAGCTCGCGACAGGGGGGGAATACTGAAGCTTTCTTT | CASSSRQGGNTEAFF
TRBJ2-1 | few | TRBV11-2 | TRBD2 | TGTGCCAGCAGCTTAGGGGCGGGAGACTCCTACAATGAGCAGTTCTTC | CASSLGAGDSYNEQFF
TRBJ2-7 | . | TRBV4-3 | . | TGCGCCAGCAGCCATTCTCGACTAGTCGGCGAGCAGTACTTC | CASSHSRLVGEQYF
TRBJ2-7 | . | TRBV5-4 | TRBD1 | TGTGCCAGCAGTTGGGGACAGTATACCTACGAGCAGTACTTC | CASSWGQYTYEQYF
TRBJ2-5 | . | TRBV5-4 | TRBD2 | TGTGCCAGCAGCTTGGCTAGCGGGGGGCTCGGCGTCCAGTACTTC | CASSLASGGLGVQYF
TRBJ2-1 | . | TRBV19 | TRBD2 | TGTGCCAGTAGCCTCTTTAAGACTAGCGGGAGGTCGAATGAGCAGTTCTTC | CASSLFKTSGRSNEQFF
TRBJ2-7 | many | TRBV7-9 | . | TGTGCCAGCAGCTTTGACCACTACGAGCAGTACTTC | CASSFDHYEQYF
TRBJ2-1 | . | TRBV7-3 | TRBD2 | TGTGCCAGCAGCTCCTACGCCGGGACTAGCGGGAGTTACAATGAGCAGTTCTTC | CASSSYAGTSGSYNEQFF
TRBJ2-5 | few | TRBV28 | TRBD2 | TGTGCCAGTCTTGCGGGAGGTTCGGAGACCCAGTACTTC | CASLAGGSETQYF
TRBJ2-7 | . | TRBV28 | TRBD1 | TGTGCCAGCACTCCGGCGGGACAGGGCTCCTACGAGCAGTACTTC | CASTPAGQGSYEQYF
TRBJ1-1 | . | TRBV5-8 | . | TGTGCCAGCAGCTGGGACACTGAAGCTTTCTTT | CASSWDTEAFF
TRBJ2-2 | . | TRBV7-3 | . | TGTGCCAGCAGTATAGCAGGGATGGCCGGGGAGCTGTTTTTT | CASSIAGMAGELFF
TRBJ2-5 | few | TRBV6-1 | TRBD2 | TGTGCCAGCGGGAGGGTTCAAGAGACCCAGTACTTC | CASGRVQETQYF
TRBJ1-1 | . | TRBV9 | . | TGTGCCAGCAGCGAATACAGGGTGGGCACTGAAGCTTTCTTT | CASSEYRVGTEAFF
TRBJ2-5 | . | TRBV7-3 | . | TGTGCCAGCACCCAAGGGGAGACCCAGTACTTC | CASTQGETQYF
TRBJ2-3 | . | TRBV7-2 | TRBD2 | TGTGCCAGCAGCTTAGAACTAGCGGGAGCGTCCACAGATACGCAGTATTTT | CASSLELAGASTDTQYF
TRBJ2-7 | . | TRBV11-3 | . | TGTGCCAGCAGCTTAAGGCAGCTCGACGAGCAGTACTTC | CASSLRQLDEQYF
TRBJ2-2 | . | TRBV6-1 | . | TGTGCCAGCAGTGTAGGGTGGGTGAACACCGGGGAGCTGTTTTTT | CASSVGWVNTGELFF
TRBJ2-5 | few | TRBV29-1 | . | TGCAGCGTTGACGAGGGAGTTAGAGAGACCCAGTACTTC | CSVDEGVRETQYF
TRBJ1-1 | few | TRBV5-1 | . | TGCGCCAGCAGCTTATCGGCAGTCAACACTGAAGCTTTCTTT | CASSLSAVNTEAFF
TRBJ2-5 | . | TRBV7-2 | . | TGTGCCAGCAGCTTAGTGGGCGAGACCCAGTACTTC | CASSLVGETQYF
TRBJ1-5 | many | TRBV28 | TRBD1 | TGTGCCAGCAGTTCCGGGACAGGGTTTCAGCCCCAGCATTTT | CASSSGTGFQPQHF
TRBJ2-1 | . | TRBV7-9 | TRBD2 | TGTGCCAGCAGCTTAGAGGGAGGGCCGCACAATGAGCAGTTCTTC | CASSLEGGPHNEQFF
TRBJ1-1 | . | TRBV27 | . | TGTGCCAGCAGTCGCAGGGAGAACACTGAAGCTTTCTTT | CASSRRENTEAFF
TRBJ2-1 | . | TRBV7-3 | . | TGTGCCAGCAGCTTTAGCAGGGTCTACAATGAGCAGTTCTTC | CASSFSRVYNEQFF
TRBJ2-5 | . | TRBV18 | TRBD1 | TGTGCCAGCTCACAGGGGACAGCCGCTCAAGAGACCCAGTACTTC | CASSQGTAAQETQYF
TRBJ2-3 | few | TRBV7-9 | . | TGTGCCAGCAGCTCTGCAGATACGCAGTATTTT | CASSSADTQYF
TRBJ2-5 | . | TRBV18 | TRBD1 | TGTGCCAGCTCACCACCCCCCGGGACAGGGGGCGATGAGACCCAGTACTTC | CASSPPPGTGGDETQYF
TRBJ2-3 | few | TRBV5-1 | TRBD2 | TGCGCCAGCAGCTTCCTAGCGGGCGGCACAGATACGCAGTATTTT | CASSFLAGGTDTQYF
TRBJ2-3 | . | TRBV28 | . | TGTGCCAGCAGGAGGCAGGGGACAGATACGCAGTATTTT | CASRRQGTDTQYF
TRBJ2-1 | . | TRBV7-2 | TRBD2 | TGTGCCAGCAGCCCCCTGGTAGCGGGGTTAGGGATGGATGAGCAGTTCTTC | CASSPLVAGLGMDEQFF
TRBJ2-7 | few | TRBV29-1 | . | TGCAGCGTTAAAAGGGGAGACAGTACCTCTTCCTACGAGCAGTACTTC | CSVKRGDSTSSYEQYF
TRBJ1-2 | many | TRBV18 | . | TGTGCCAGCGCCTCCCGGGACGACTACACCTTC | CASASRDDYTF
TRBJ2-5 | few | TRBV4-1 | TRBD2 | TGCGCCAGCAGCCAAGGGGAACGAACTAGCGGGGGAGAGACCCAGTACTTC | CASSQGERTSGGETQYF
TRBJ2-3 | . | TRBV2 | . | TGTGCCACCCGAGGCGATTACACAGATACGCAGTATTTT | CATRGDYTDTQYF
TRBJ2-1 | . | TRBV5-8 | . | TGTGCCAGCAGCTTGTTTAGGGGGGAGAATGAGCAGTTCTTC | CASSLFRGENEQFF
TRBJ2-7 | . | TRBV6-1 | TRBD2 | TGTGCCAGCAGTGAAGCGGTGGGGGGGGTTTCCTACGAGCAGTACTTC | CASSEAVGGVSYEQYF
TRBJ2-5 | . | TRBV7-6 | TRBD1 | TGTGCCAGCAGCTTAGAGACAGGGAACCCCCAAGAGACCCAGTACTTC | CASSLETGNPQETQYF
TRBJ1-2 | . | TRBV19 | TRBD1 | TGTGCCAGTAGTATGGCCCGGGACAGGGGGTTCGGCTACACCTTC | CASSMARDRGFGYTF
TRBJ2-3 | . | TRBV12-5 | TRBD2 | TGTGCTAGTGGTTTGGTACAGGGACTAGCGTTCCCAGATACGCAGTATTTT | CASGLVQGLAFPDTQYF
TRBJ2-2 | few | TRBV7-6 | . | TGTGCCAGCAACCCAGCGGGTAGGGGGCAGGTCACCGGGGAGCTGTTTTTT | CASNPAGRGQVTGELFF
TRBJ1-3 | . | TRBV11-2 | . | TGTGCCAGCAGTTATTATGGTGGGGCAGGGGCTGGAAACACCATATATTTT | CASSYYGGAGAGNTIYF